The source of this TCR delta chain is a study of Vδ1+ human thymocytes. Findings of the study overall: Thymic TRG and TRD repertoires appeared highly polyclonal, with Gaussian CDR3 length distributions. Around 20% of thymic delta-chain sequences were Vdelta2, with few Vdelta3, unlike blood Vdelta1+ controls.

About this clone itself: Its specificity is unknown.

The template was reverse-transcribed extracted RNA. The CDR3 regions were amplified by multiplex PCR from V-gene primers to a constant-region primer. TCRdb re-analyzed the multiplex PCR reads via CATT. The sample includes about 25,000 delta-chain clones, roughly 6.7% of them seen just once. V lost 0 bases and J lost 3; bases outside the gene matches: 19. The CDR3 is 20 residues long. The germline CDR1 and CDR2 sequences are TSWWSYY and QGS. The clonotype originates from a girl in the first two years of life who had congenital heart surgery. The chain employs TRDV1 and TRDJ1; 7 positions agree with TRDD3. Sequencing was carried out using Vdelta1+ gamma-delta thymocytes from the thymus. The subset here: FACS-sorted CD3+ TCRalphabeta- TCRVdelta1+ TCRVdelta2- thymocytes. CDR3 nucleotide sequence: TGTGCTCTTGGGGAACTCTGCTCCCTGACTGGGGAAAGGTGGGCCGATAAACTCATCTTT. As protein: CALGELCSLTGERWADKLIF.